This is a list of T cell receptor beta chains from one sample in a study of cytotoxic CD8 clonotypes in ibrutinib-treated CLL. Produced via immunoSEQ multiplex PCR; TCRdb's table is partial and in-frame only. The data show about 140,000 clones, approximately 80% seen once. Sample: PBMCs, taken after 36 months of ibrutinib treatment. Receptors originate from a human donor with chronic lymphocytic leukemia. Both conserved end residues are part of each CDR3. Each record gives: D gene, V gene, J gene, clone size, CDR3 protein, CDR3 DNA. The D gene is left open where the match is weak. Clone size appears in some rows only: once, few, many, or a class for an expanded clone.

>TRBD1|TRBV5-8|TRBJ2-3|-
CASSFGQETDTQYF
TGTGCCAGCAGCTTTGGACAGGAAACAGATACGCAGTATTTT
>-|TRBV10-2|TRBJ1-3|-
CASSDPGAPGNTIYF
TGCGCCAGCAGTGACCCGGGGGCGCCGGGAAACACCATATATTTT
>TRBD2|TRBV29-1|TRBJ2-7|-
CSVVTSGTYEQYF
TGCAGCGTTGTTACTAGCGGAACCTACGAGCAGTACTTC
>TRBD1|TRBV18|TRBJ1-2|-
CASSPPVNRGVYGYTF
TGTGCCAGCTCACCACCAGTGAACAGGGGGGTCTATGGCTACACCTTC
>TRBD1|TRBV5-1|TRBJ1-1|few
CASRIAGRGITEAFF
TGCGCCAGCAGGATCGCGGGCAGGGGGATTACTGAAGCTTTCTTT
>-|TRBV16|TRBJ1-5|-
CASSHHRGVMDNQPQHF
TGTGCCAGCAGCCATCATCGGGGAGTAATGGACAATCAGCCCCAGCATTTT
>-|TRBV5-1|TRBJ2-6|-
CASSFGGANVPTF
TGCGCCAGCAGCTTTGGCGGGGCCAACGTCCCGACTTTC
>TRBD2|TRBV2|TRBJ2-1|-
CASSGWAGVYNEQFF
TGTGCCAGCAGTGGGTGGGCGGGGGTTTACAATGAGCAGTTCTTC
>TRBD1|TRBV5-1|TRBJ2-5|-
CASFGQGTVLGETQYF
TGCGCCAGCTTCGGACAGGGGACGGTGTTGGGCGAGACCCAGTACTTC
>-|TRBV18|TRBJ1-2|-
CASSPDTERGYGYTF
TGTGCCAGCTCACCAGACACGGAAAGGGGGTATGGCTACACCTTC
>TRBD1|TRBV19|TRBJ2-1|-
CASTLQGRVYNEQFF
TGTGCCAGTACCCTACAGGGGCGGGTATACAATGAGCAGTTCTTC
>-|TRBV11-3|TRBJ2-5|-
CASSPNGGQETQYF
TGTGCCAGCAGCCCAAATGGCGGCCAAGAGACCCAGTACTTC
>TRBD2|TRBV9|TRBJ2-1|-
CASSYMGLADNEQFF
TGTGCCAGCAGTTACATGGGACTAGCGGACAATGAGCAGTTCTTC
>-|TRBV6-6|TRBJ1-6|-
CASRRDSYNSPLHF
TGTGCCAGCAGACGAGACTCCTATAATTCACCCCTCCACTTT
>TRBD1|TRBV5-6|TRBJ1-1|-
CASSFSGQTEAFF
TGTGCCAGCAGCTTCTCGGGACAGACTGAAGCTTTCTTT
>TRBD1|TRBV7-8|TRBJ1-5|few
CASSSTIRQGANQPQHF
TGTGCCAGCAGCTCCACAATCCGACAGGGGGCGAATCAGCCCCAGCATTTT
>-|TRBV5-1|TRBJ1-2|-
CASSLVLSDGYTF
TGCGCCAGCAGCTTGGTTCTCAGTGACGGCTACACCTTC
>-|TRBV5-5|TRBJ1-1|-
CASSRHGGGTEAFF
TGTGCCAGCAGCCGGCACGGGGGAGGCACTGAAGCTTTCTTT
>-|TRBV2|TRBJ1-1|-
CASNVPADMNTEAFF
TGTGCCAGTAATGTCCCGGCGGACATGAACACTGAAGCTTTCTTT
>-|TRBV19|TRBJ1-2|-
CASSLGRHLSYGYTF
TGTGCCAGTAGTTTGGGACGGCATTTGTCCTATGGCTACACCTTC
>-|TRBV5-1|TRBJ2-2|-
CASSETGTSTGELFF
TGCGCCAGTTCTGAGACAGGGACTAGTACCGGGGAGCTGTTTTTT
>-|TRBV25-1|TRBJ1-2|once
CASSNVPAGYGYTF
TGTGCCAGCAGCAACGTTCCGGCGGGCTATGGCTACACCTTC
>-|TRBV29-1|TRBJ1-4|once
CSDERGATNEKLFF
TGCAGCGATGAAAGGGGTGCAACTAATGAAAAACTGTTTTTT
>-|TRBV18|TRBJ1-2|-
CASSQYRDGYTF
TGTGCCAGCTCACAGTACAGAGACGGCTACACCTTC
>TRBD1|TRBV12-5|TRBJ1-5|-
CASVTGEFSNQPQHF
TGTGCTAGTGTAACAGGGGAATTTAGCAATCAGCCCCAGCATTTT
>TRBD1|TRBV9|TRBJ1-1|-
CASSVEPTGPLNTEAFF
TGTGCCAGCAGCGTCGAACCGACAGGGCCTTTGAACACTGAAGCTTTCTTT
>-|TRBV5-8|TRBJ1-2|-
CASSSGPGIGGNYGYTF
TGTGCCAGCAGCTCGGGACCGGGAATAGGTGGTAACTATGGCTACACCTTC
>-|TRBV11-3|TRBJ1-1|once
CASSPSVDTEAFF
TGTGCCAGCAGCCCGTCCGTGGACACTGAAGCTTTCTTT